The next 22 T cell receptor beta chains were all read from a single sample in a study of CD8 T cells in ankylosing spondylitis. General study findings and limits: A TCR beta motif of eight or nine highly homologous variants seemed to mark ankylosing spondylitis blood.

No antigen has been assigned to these receptors. TCRdb reprocessed the 5' RACE reads with MiXCR, giving one entry per CDR3 protein. The profile shows 350,000 to 450,000 distinct CDR3 sequences, roughly 25% of them singletons. Sequencing used blood, either unsorted or a sorted T cell fraction (not recorded which). Receptors originate from a male donor with ankylosing spondylitis.

This clonotype showed up many times. J is TRBJ1-1 and V is TRBV12-3 or TRBV12-4; D ambiguous. This CDR3 is built from 13 residues. The V gene lost 3 bases and the J gene lost 0 bases, with 5 bases spanning the gap. CDR3 sequence (DNA): TGTGCCAGCAGTTTCAGTATGAACACTGAAGCTTTCTTT. Translation gives CASSFSMNTEAFF.

The chain uses TRBV7-9 and TRBJ2-3; D unresolved. The germline gives CDR1 SEHNR, CDR2 FQNEAQ (reference sequence). V lost 5 bases and J lost 0, with 15 bases in between. There are 16 residues in the CDR3. CDR3 sequence: CASSQDLFPSTDTQYF. The DNA for the CDR3 is TGTGCCAGCAGCCAGGACCTTTTCCCTAGCACAGATACGCAGTATTTT. Full variable domain (rest looked up from reference TRBV7-9 and TRBJ2-3): DTGVSQNPRHKITKRGQNVTFRCDPISEHNRLYWYRQTLGQGPEFLTYFQNEAQLEKSRLLSDRFSAERPKGSFSTLEIQRTEQGDSAMYLCASSQDLFPSTDTQYFGPGTRLTVL.

The chain joins TRBV2 to TRBJ2-2, with D possibly being TRBD2 (6 bases). Germline values: CDR1 SNHLY, CDR2 FYNNEI. This CDR3 is built from 16 residues. V shed 4 bases and J shed 1 base, with 13 bases lying between them. CDR3 sequence: CASSVKRAGNTGELFF. The CDR3 DNA is TGTGCCAGCAGTGTCAAGCGAGCGGGGAACACCGGGGAGCTGTTTTTT.

This clonotype was seen ten or more times. The rearrangement joins TRBV10-1 to TRBJ2-1; either TRBD1 or TRBD2 may supply D (5 bases each). The CDR3 extends over 14 amino acids. Germline lookup yields CDR1 WNHNN and CDR2 SYGVQD (reference sequence). The V end was cut by 4 bases, the J end by 7 bases, with 14 bases between. The DNA of the CDR3 is TGCGCCAGCAGTGCCTCCCTGGGGGAGAATGAGCAGTTCTTC. It encodes CASSASLGENEQFF.

The chain links TRBV9 to TRBJ2-5; TRBD2 might be the D (5 bases). Germline V CDR1 and CDR2: SGDLS, YYNGEE. The CDR3 has 13 amino acids. Trimming cost V 0 bases and J 5 bases, with 8 bases left between them. The CDR3 here is CASSVGEGETQYF. The CDR3 DNA reads TGTGCCAGCAGCGTAGGCGAGGGTGAGACCCAGTACTTC.

Only a few counts were recorded for this clonotype. The chain combines TRBV7-9 with TRBJ1-3; D is ambiguous. Trimming left V 11 bases short and J 2 bases short, with 7 bases between. This CDR3 is built from 11 residues. Germline V gene data show CDR1 as SEHNR and CDR2 as FQNEAQ (reference sequence). The CDR3 nucleotides are TGTGCCCCGGGAGCTGGAAACACCATATATTTT. Its protein is CAPGAGNTIYF.

This chain joins TRBV5-1 and TRBJ2-3; TRBD2 agrees at 10 bases. This CDR3 spans 15 amino acids. The J segment lost 2 bases and the V segment lost 4 bases, leaving 4 bases of the junction unmatched. The germline CDR1 and CDR2 sequences are SGHRS and YFSETQ. The CDR3 here is CASSLAGDLTDTQYF. CDR3 nucleotides: TGCGCCAGCAGCCTAGCGGGGGACCTCACAGATACGCAGTATTTT.

This clonotype was counted a few times. The gene calls are TRBV18 and TRBJ1-6; a possible D gene is TRBD1 (5 bases). V lost 6 bases to trimming and J lost 8 bases, with 11 bases between them. The CDR3 has 13 amino acids. Germline V CDR1 and CDR2: KGHSH, LQKENI. The chain's CDR3 is CASSQWGDSPLHF. The CDR3 DNA is TGTGCCAGCTCCCAATGGGGGGATTCACCCCTCCACTTT.

J is TRBJ2-2 and V is TRBV29-1, with TRBD2 as a possible D gene (5 bases). The V end was cut by 7 bases, the J end by 4 bases, with 10 bases between. The CDR3 has 12 amino acids. The germline V gene has CDR1 SQVTM and CDR2 ANQGSEA. The CDR3 spells CSGQRSTGELFF. As DNA, the CDR3 is TGCAGCGGCCAGCGGAGCACCGGGGAGCTGTTTTTT.

This clonotype was picked up a small number of times. A junction boundary mismatches the germline segment, possibly from a read error. This chain links TRBV18 with TRBJ2-1; the D call may be TRBD1 or TRBD2 (5 bases each). CDR1 and CDR2 (germline): KGHSH, LQKENI. The CDR3 spans 14 residues. CDR3 sequence reads: CASSPNAGSNEQFF. The CDR3 DNA reads TGTGCCAGTTCACCGAACGCAGGGAGCAATGAGCAGTTCTTC.

This clonotype showed up just a few times. This chain joins TRBV24-1 and TRBJ2-3; D gene unclear. The germline V gene encodes CDR1 KGHDR and CDR2 SFDVKD. V lost 5 bases, J lost 2 bases, and 4 bases lay in between. CDR3 length equals 12 residues. The CDR3 bases are TGTGCCACCAGTGTGACCACAGATACGCAGTATTTT. This translates into CATSVTTDTQYF.

V is TRBV6-1 and J is TRBJ1-1, with 8 nucleotides matching TRBD1. V trimming: 6 bases; J trimming: 0 bases; junction bases outside the gene matches: 9. Looked up from germline, CDR1 is MNHNS and CDR2 is SASEGT. This CDR3 has 16 residues. For the CDR3, the DNA is TGTGCCAGCAGACCCGGACAGGGTCCAATGAACACTGAAGCTTTCTTT. Protein sequence: CASRPGQGPMNTEAFF.

The J gene is TRBJ1-1, the V gene TRBV20-1, with a tentative D call TRBD1 (5 bases). This CDR3 is 13 amino acids long. Trimming removed 5 bases from V and 1 base from J, with 11 bases in between. The germline CDR1 and CDR2 sequences are DFQATT and SNEGSKA (reference sequence). The CDR3 protein is CSAPRQKNTEAFF. The CDR3 DNA sequence: TGCAGTGCTCCACGACAGAAGAACACTGAAGCTTTCTTT.

The chain couples TRBV7-8 to TRBJ2-7, with a tentative D call TRBD2 (6 bases). The V gene lost 1 base and the J gene lost 7 bases, with 20 bases spanning the gap. The CDR3 consists of 16 residues. Germline assignment: CDR1 SGHVS and CDR2 FQNEAQ. CDR3 sequence reads: CASSLGDRGTLREQYV. CDR3 DNA: TGTGCCAGCAGCTTAGGGGATCGGGGGACGCTAAGGGAGCAGTACGTC.

This clonotype was detected a few times. The chain combines TRBV29-1 with TRBJ1-4, with no clear D. This CDR3 is built from 14 residues. Trimming shortened V by 5 bases and J by 7 bases, and 17 bases separated the two germline ends. Germline assignment: CDR1 SQVTM and CDR2 ANQGSEA. This chain's CDR3 is CSVRQGGPIEKLFF. DNA for the CDR3: TGCAGCGTTCGTCAAGGCGGCCCGATTGAAAAACTGTTTTTT.

The chain employs TRBV7-2 and TRBJ1-1, with D unresolved. Trimming left V 3 bases short and J 1 base short, with 12 bases between. The CDR3 contains 15 residues. The germline V gene has CDR1 SGHTA and CDR2 FQGNSA. The CDR3 nucleotides read TGTGCCAGCAGCTTGGCCGCAGCCACGAACACTGAAGCTTTCTTT. It yields the protein CASSLAAATNTEAFF.

This clonotype has more than one count but fewer than ten. This rearrangement joins TRBV5-6 to TRBJ1-4; the match to TRBD1 covers 8 bases. The CDR3 consists of 13 residues. CDR1 is SGHDT, CDR2 YYEEEE, per germline. The trim removed 4 bases at V and 8 bases at J, leaving 4 bases unmatched. The CDR3 protein is CASSQGAREKLFF. In DNA, the CDR3 is TGTGCCAGCAGCCAGGGGGCGCGGGAAAAACTGTTTTTT. Supplemented by reference TRBV5-6 and TRBJ1-4, the full variable domain reads DAGVTQSPTHLIKTRGQQVTLRCSPKSGHDTVSWYQQALGQGPQFIFQYYEEEERQRGNFPDRFSGHQFPNYSSELNVNALLLGDSALYLCASSQGAREKLFFGSGTQLSVL.

This rearrangement joins TRBV28 to TRBJ2-1, with a tentative D call TRBD2 (6 bases). The V and J ends lost 6 bases and 2 bases respectively, with 14 bases between them. Per the germline V gene, CDR1 is MDHEN and CDR2 is SYDVKM. CDR3 length: 15 residues. In nucleotides, the CDR3 is TGTGCCAGCAGCGACGCGGGGCAGACCTACAATGAGCAGTTCTTC. This sequence encodes CASSDAGQTYNEQFF.

The CDR3 here is CASSLQGPSYEQYF. DNA of the CDR3: TGCGCCAGCAGCTTACAGGGGCCCTCCTACGAGCAGTACTTC. This chain connects TRBV5-1 to TRBJ2-7; the match to TRBD1 covers 7 bases. The CDR3 runs to 14 residues. CDR1 SGHRS and CDR2 YFSETQ come from the germline V gene. The V and J ends lost 2 bases and 0 bases, in that order; junction bases with no gene match: 2. Combining the CDR3 with reference TRBV5-1 and TRBJ2-7 gives the whole variable domain KAGVTQTPRYLIKTRGQQVTLSCSPISGHRSVSWYQQTPGQGLQFLFEYFSETQRNKGNFPGRFSGRQFSNSRSEMNVSTLELGDSALYLCASSLQGPSYEQYFGPGTRLTVT.

V is TRBV5-1 and J is TRBJ2-5, with 8 bases lining up with TRBD1. CDR1 and CDR2 from the germline V gene are SGHRS and YFSETQ. J was trimmed by 3 bases and V by 1 base; bases with no gene match: 2. This CDR3 has 14 amino acids. The CDR3 loop is CASSLQDREETQYF. The CDR3, as DNA: TGCGCCAGCAGCTTGCAGGACAGGGAAGAGACCCAGTACTTC.

This clonotype has a handful of counts. The gene calls are TRBV24-1 and TRBJ2-1; the D is unclear. The V end lost 7 bases, the J end lost 0 bases, and 9 bases lay between the germline ends. CDR1 is KGHDR and CDR2 is SFDVKD in the germline V gene. The CDR3 contains 14 residues. As DNA, the CDR3 is TGTGCCACCAGACACCCGAACTCCTACAATGAGCAGTTCTTC. This codes for CATRHPNSYNEQFF.

This clonotype was seen more than once but under ten times. The chain carries TRBV30 and TRBJ2-4; D ambiguous. V lost 0 bases and J lost 13, with 13 bases in between. Germline V gene data show CDR1 as GTSNPN and CDR2 as SVGIG (reference sequence). The CDR3 consists of 12 residues. CDR3 nucleotide sequence: TGTGCCTGGAGTGTAACCTGGGTGCAGCAGTACTTC. Translating gives CAWSVTWVQQYF.